This entry concerns a single T cell receptor beta chain. Per the original data handling: Estimates of nucleated cell counts were drawn from the amplification of reference gene primers. Produced via immunoSEQ multiplex PCR; TCRdb's table is partial and in-frame only. V, J and clone size reflect that table, while D and trimming were determined from the DNA. Among approximately 120,000 clones listed, approximately 89% were seen once. Germline assignment: CDR1 LNHDA and CDR2 SQIVND (reference sequence). Trimming pared 3 bases from V and 6 bases from J, leaving 3 bases between. The CDR3 is 11 amino acids. In Seattle, patients joined the study during active infection and were tracked longitudinally. The data originate from a study of blood T cell repertoires in COVID-19. Across the study: The analysed material was cDNA or gDNA that came from T cells, B-cell-depleted T cells, or PBMCs.

The rearrangement uses TRBV19 and TRBJ1-3, with D unresolved. Material: peripheral blood. This TCR was recovered from a woman of 80 years or more with COVID-19, enrolled during active disease. The CDR3 DNA reads TGTGCCAGTAGTATTATAAACACCATATATTTT. Its protein product is CASSIINTIYF.